Below, 27 T cell receptor beta chains from the same sample are listed, as sequenced in a study of cytomegalovirus exposure and HLA in healthy donors. In the PCR, 60 Vbeta and 13 Jbeta primers were used. The assay was immunoSEQ multiplex PCR, and TCRdb's table has in-frame clones only and misses some. The profile shows 240,000 or so clones, 82% of them singletons. Sequencing used PBMCs. These receptor sequences come from a woman aged 40 to 55 in good health and CMV-seropositive.

The V call is TRBV5-6, the J call TRBJ2-1; 7 bases match TRBD1. The CDR3 runs 13 residues. The V segment lost 4 bases and the J segment 6 bases; nucleotides outside the gene matches: 4. Looked up from germline, CDR1 is SGHDT and CDR2 is YYEEEE. The CDR3 loop reads CASSIGTVNEQFF. The CDR3 nucleotides are TGTGCCAGCAGCATCGGGACAGTCAATGAGCAGTTCTTC. The full variable domain, in which reference TRBV5-6 and TRBJ2-1 provide the parts outside the CDR3, is DAGVTQSPTHLIKTRGQQVTLRCSPKSGHDTVSWYQQALGQGPQFIFQYYEEEERQRGNFPDRFSGHQFPNYSSELNVNALLLGDSALYLCASSIGTVNEQFFGPGTRLTVL.

This clone was picked up one time. This chain uses TRBV7-2 with TRBJ1-1; perhaps TRBD1 as D (5 bases). There are 13 residues in the CDR3. Trimming stripped 5 bases from V and 8 bases from J, with 15 bases between. Per the germline V gene, CDR1 is SGHTA and CDR2 is FQGNSA. This CDR3 reads CASSEWGGREAFF. For the CDR3, the DNA is TGTGCCAGCAGCGAGTGGGGCGGCAGGGAAGCTTTCTTT. Looking up the rest from reference TRBV7-2 and TRBJ1-1 gives the full variable domain: GAGVSQSPSNKVTEKGKDVELRCDPISGHTALYWYRQSLGQGLEFLIYFQGNSAPDKSGLPSDRFSAERTGGSVSTLTIQRTQQEDSAVYLCASSEWGGREAFFGQGTRLTVV.

The chain couples TRBV28 to TRBJ2-1; 9 positions agree with TRBD2. Unmatched junction bases numbered 5, after V lost 3 bases and J lost 2 bases. There are 16 residues in the CDR3. CDR1 is MDHEN and CDR2 is SYDVKM in the germline V gene. The CDR3 protein is CASSFLAGETYNEQFF. CDR3 in DNA: TGTGCCAGCAGTTTCTTAGCGGGGGAAACCTACAATGAGCAGTTCTTC.

This clone has just a few counts. The chain couples TRBV9 to TRBJ1-1; tentatively, D is TRBD1 (5 bases). There are 17 residues in the CDR3. Per germline, CDR1 SGDLS and CDR2 YYNGEE. V was cut by 0 bases and J by 1 base, with 16 bases left in between. The CDR3 protein is CASSVGAGLGENTEAFF. The CDR3 DNA sequence: TGTGCCAGCAGCGTAGGAGCGGGACTGGGGGAGAACACTGAAGCTTTCTTT.

Only a few counts were recorded for this clone. Written as DNA, the CDR3 is TGTGCCAGCAGCTTGGAGGACATAGGCACCGGGGAGCTGTTTTTT. This codes for CASSLEDIGTGELFF. The chain couples TRBV5-4 to TRBJ2-2; D is perhaps TRBD1 (5 bases). The germline V and J ends were trimmed by 0 bases and 4 bases, with 10 bases remaining between them. The CDR3 consists of 15 residues. Germline V lookup: CDR1 SGHNT, CDR2 YYREEE (reference sequence).

The chain employs TRBV2 and TRBJ2-7; the D is unclear. The CDR3 has 14 amino acids. CDR1 and CDR2 from the germline V gene are SNHLY and FYNNEI. V was pared by 8 bases and J by 2 bases, with 16 bases between. In DNA form, the CDR3 reads TGTGCCAGCGGTCGGAGCAATGCCCCCTACGAGCAGTACTTC. Translating it yields CASGRSNAPYEQYF. The variable domain in full, with the rest retrieved from reference TRBV2 and TRBJ2-7, is EPEVTQTPSHQVTQMGQEVILRCVPISNHLYFYWYRQILGQKVEFLVSFYNNEISEKSEIFDDQFSVERPDGSNFTLKIRSTKLEDSAMYFCASGRSNAPYEQYFGPGTRLTVT.

The CDR3 DNA sequence: TGTGCCACCAGCAGAGGGGTTCAGGTTAAAGAGACCCAGTACTTC. This codes for CATSRGVQVKETQYF. The chain employs TRBV15 and TRBJ2-5; D gene ambiguous. The CDR3 has 15 residues. V was trimmed by 1 base and J by 3 bases, leaving 12 bases between them. From germline, CDR1 is LNHNV and CDR2 YYDKDF (reference sequence).

This clone was picked up one time. This chain connects TRBV19 to TRBJ1-3; 8 bases line up with TRBD1. The CDR3 is made up of 15 amino acids. Germline CDR1 LNHDA, CDR2 SQIVND (reference sequence). The V gene end was trimmed by 7 bases and the J gene end by 2 bases; junction bases not matched to a gene: 7. As DNA, the CDR3 is TGTGCCAGTACCCTAACAGGGGGGCCTGGAAACACCATATATTTT. As protein: CASTLTGGPGNTIYF.

This clone was seen a handful of times. V is TRBV4-2 and J is TRBJ1-4, with 9 bases fitting TRBD1. CDR3 length: 16 residues. V lost 1 base to trimming and J lost 3 bases; unmatched junction nucleotides: 3. Germline V CDR1 and CDR2: LGHNA, YNFKEQ. The CDR3 DNA reads as TGTGCCAGCAGCCAAGGACAGGGGGTAGCTAATGAAAAACTGTTTTTT. As protein: CASSQGQGVANEKLFF.

This chain connects TRBV5-4 to TRBJ2-3; unclear D gene. The CDR3 contains 14 residues. Germline-derived CDR1 and CDR2 are SGHNT and YYREEE (reference sequence). Trimming pared 4 bases from V and 4 bases from J, leaving 13 bases between. CDR3 sequence reads: CASSPPGRADTQYF. DNA for the CDR3: TGTGCCAGCAGCCCCCCTGGTAGAGCAGATACGCAGTATTTT.

J is TRBJ2-3 and V is TRBV7-3, with 13 bases fitting TRBD2. Unmatched junction bases numbered 7, after V lost 5 bases and J lost 2 bases. Germline CDR1 SGHTA, CDR2 FQGTGA. The CDR3 runs 17 residues. The CDR3 protein is CASSPQLAGGPTDTQYF. The CDR3 nucleotides are TGTGCCAGCAGCCCCCAACTAGCGGGAGGGCCCACAGATACGCAGTATTTT.

CDR3 nucleotide sequence: TGTGCCAGCAGCCTCTCAGGGATCATGAACACTGAAGCTTTCTTT. It translates to CASSLSGIMNTEAFF. V gene TRBV11-3 combines with J gene TRBJ1-1, with D perhaps matching TRBD1 (5 bases). The CDR3 is made up of 15 amino acids. The germline V and J ends were trimmed by 5 bases and 0 bases, with 13 bases remaining between them. CDR1 SGHNT and CDR2 YENEEA come from the germline V gene. Complete variable domain (other parts from reference TRBV11-3 and TRBJ1-1): EAGVVQSPRYKIIEKKQPVAFWCNPISGHNTLYWYLQNLGQGPELLIRYENEEAVDDSQLPKDRFSAERLKGVDSTLKIQPAELGDSAVYLCASSLSGIMNTEAFFGQGTRLTVV.

V usage is TRBV7-9 and J usage is TRBJ2-7, with 10 nucleotides matching TRBD1. V lost 9 bases and J lost 3; bases outside the gene matches: 5. The CDR3 has 13 residues. Germline V gene data show CDR1 as SEHNR and CDR2 as FQNEAQ (reference sequence). The CDR3 DNA sequence: TGTGCCAGTCTCGGGACAGGGGACTACGAGCAGTACTTC. Translated, it gives CASLGTGDYEQYF.

For this clone: Compared with germline, one end of the junction differs, possibly owing to a read error. The J gene is TRBJ1-1, the V gene TRBV7-9; TRBD1 aligns across 7 bases. The CDR3 is made up of 14 amino acids. Looked up from germline, CDR1 is SEHNR and CDR2 is FQNEAQ (reference sequence). The CDR3 is CSSSSRTGNTEAFF. The CDR3 nucleotides read TGTTCCAGCAGCTCCAGGACAGGGAACACTGAAGCTTTCTTT.

The J gene is TRBJ1-2, the V gene TRBV11-2; D remains ambiguous. Trimming removed 4 bases at V and 8 bases at J, with 20 bases between. CDR3 length: 15 amino acids. Germline loops: CDR1 SGHAT, CDR2 FQNNGV. The CDR3 DNA reads as TGTGCCAGCAGCTCGACCGGTGGCGCCGTCGGGGGCTACACCTTC. Its protein product is CASSSTGGAVGGYTF.

The V gene is TRBV5-1, the J gene TRBJ2-1, with 7 bases identical to TRBD2. The CDR3 extends over 18 amino acids. Per the germline V gene, CDR1 is SGHRS and CDR2 is YFSETQ. Trimming cost V 1 base and J 12 bases; bases outside gene matches: 22. Here the CDR3 reads CASSLYYVGAGRQQGQFF. The DNA for the CDR3 is TGCGCCAGCAGCTTGTATTACGTCGGAGCGGGACGCCAGCAGGGGCAGTTCTTC.

This clone was picked up a small number of times. The sample holds other DNA sequences that translate to the same CDR3. The V and J genes are TRBV30 and TRBJ1-1, with D maybe TRBD1 (6 bases). Trimming took 0 bases from V and 1 from J, leaving 6 bases between them. CDR1 and CDR2 (germline): GTSNPN, SVGIG (reference sequence). The CDR3 contains 13 residues. In DNA form, the CDR3 reads TGTGCCTGGAGTGTAGGGGGGAACACTGAAGCTTTCTTT. Translating gives CAWSVGGNTEAFF.

The rearrangement links TRBV4-1 to TRBJ1-1; 7 bases are a match to TRBD1. Per germline, CDR1 MGHRA and CDR2 YSYEKL. The CDR3 runs 16 residues. The V and J ends lost 5 bases and 0 bases, in that order; junction bases with no gene match: 9. The CDR3 loop is CASSALQGSMNTEAFF. The CDR3 DNA follows: TGCGCCAGCAGCGCCTTACAGGGGTCCATGAACACTGAAGCTTTCTTT.

V gene TRBV11-2 combines with J gene TRBJ1-2, with 11 positions matching TRBD1. V was pared by 3 bases and J by 8 bases, with 11 bases of the junction left unmatched. The CDR3 has 16 amino acids. Germline V gene lookup returns CDR1 SGHAT and CDR2 FQNNGV. Written as DNA, the CDR3 is TGTGCCAGCAGCTTCGGGACAGGGGGAATAGTGAGCGGCTACACCTTC. This encodes CASSFGTGGIVSGYTF.

Turning to this clone: A read error may account for a junction end that differs from germline. The CDR3 DNA follows: TGTTCCAGCAGACTCACAGGGTCCCCTAACTATGGCTACACCTTC. Protein product: CSSRLTGSPNYGYTF. The chain couples TRBV7-9 to TRBJ1-2, with TRBD1 as a possible D gene (6 bases). The CDR3 is 15 residues long. The V gene's germline CDR1 is SEHNR and CDR2 FQNEAQ (reference sequence).

This chain joins TRBV4-2 and TRBJ1-2, with unresolved D. V was cut by 1 base and J by 2 bases, with 8 bases left in between. The CDR3 runs to 14 residues. Germline V gives CDR1 LGHNA, CDR2 YNFKEQ. As DNA, the CDR3 is TGTGCCAGCAGCCAAGGCGAGGGCAACTATGGCTACACCTTC. This codes for CASSQGEGNYGYTF.

This chain links TRBV18 with TRBJ2-5; D may be TRBD2 (6 bases). CDR1 and CDR2 from the germline V gene are KGHSH and LQKENI. CDR3 length equals 15 residues. V lost 4 bases and J lost 4, with 16 bases in between. For the CDR3, the DNA is TGTGCCAGCTCACGTTCGGAGGGCGTGGTAGAGACCCAGTACTTC. It yields the protein CASSRSEGVVETQYF.

V is TRBV19 and J is TRBJ2-1; weak D call: TRBD1 (6 bases). Trimming cost V 10 bases and J 3 bases, with 13 bases left between them. This CDR3 region has 13 residues. The V gene's germline CDR1 is LNHDA and CDR2 SQIVND (reference sequence). The CDR3 loop is CATWTANYNEQFF. CDR3 DNA: TGTGCCACTTGGACAGCGAACTACAATGAGCAGTTCTTC.

This sequence joins TRBV10-2 and TRBJ1-1; D is possibly TRBD1 (6 bases). This CDR3 has 13 amino acids. CDR1 and CDR2 from the germline V gene are WSHSY and SAAADI. The V end lost 8 bases, the J end lost 0 bases, and 10 bases lay between the germline ends. The CDR3 coding sequence is TGCGCCAGCTCAGGGGCTTTGAACACTGAAGCTTTCTTT. Its translation is CASSGALNTEAFF.

This rearrangement joins TRBV6-5 to TRBJ2-7; 9 nucleotides agree with TRBD2. The CDR3 totals 16 residues. Germline loops: CDR1 MNHEY, CDR2 SVGAGI. Trimming took 4 bases from V and 7 from J; bases not matched to a gene: 14. This CDR3 is CASSSPGRGGLGEQYF. CDR3 nucleotide sequence: TGTGCCAGCAGTTCTCCTGGGCGGGGGGGCCTGGGTGAGCAGTACTTC.

V and J are TRBV6-1 and TRBJ1-1, with D maybe TRBD1 (6 bases). Germline V gene data show CDR1 as MNHNS and CDR2 as SASEGT. The CDR3 is 13 amino acids. V was trimmed by 6 bases and J by 1 base, leaving 9 bases between them. CDR3 in amino acids: CASRIQGNTEAFF. In DNA form, the CDR3 reads TGTGCCAGCAGGATACAGGGGAACACTGAAGCTTTCTTT.

This chain joins TRBV4-1 and TRBJ1-2; D not certain. Between the trimmed V and J ends, which lost 2 bases and 4 bases, there was a span of 8 bases. This CDR3 is built from 13 residues. Germline values: CDR1 MGHRA, CDR2 YSYEKL. Here the CDR3 reads CASSQWGVYGYTF. Written as DNA, the CDR3 is TGCGCCAGCAGCCAATGGGGAGTCTATGGCTACACCTTC.